These 6 T cell receptor beta chains were all obtained from the same sample, sequenced in a study of OX40 agonist ivuxolimab in advanced cancers. The library was built by means of the immunoSEQ multiplex PCR assay. TCRdb mirrors the immuneACCESS table, restricted to in-frame sequences. Some clones are absent from its copies; in checked studies, under half trace to an unresolved V gene, and the reason for the others is unknown. The sample table records about 93,000 clones; 90% to 95% of these occur just once. The ten largest clones capture roughly 0.53% of the sample. The sample was CD4+ or CD8+ T cells sorted from blood, taken in a trial of the OX40 agonist ivuxolimab. The receptors here all came from an adult with an advanced solid tumor such as melanoma, head and neck, liver or kidney cancer.

The V and J genes are TRBV4-2 and TRBJ1-2, with TRBD1 as a possible D gene (5 bases). The CDR3 covers 14 residues. CDR1 and CDR2 (germline): LGHNA, YNFKEQ. The V end was cut by 5 bases, the J end by 8 bases, with 18 bases between. The CDR3 region is CASSLYGGVGGYTF. The CDR3 DNA follows: TGTGCCAGCAGCTTGTATGGGGGTGTGGGAGGCTACACCTTC.

The rearrangement links TRBV28 to TRBJ1-4; 11 bases match TRBD1. V shed 3 bases and J 10 bases; nucleotides not matched to a gene: 7. The length of the CDR3 is 15 residues. CDR1 MDHEN and CDR2 SYDVKM come from the germline V gene. The DNA of the CDR3 is TGTGCCAGCAGTTTGGGGGACAGGGGGGCAGTAAAACTGTTTTTT. Protein: CASSLGDRGAVKLFF.

This sequence joins TRBV5-1 and TRBJ2-2; 7 bases are shared with TRBD1. The CDR3 is made up of 16 amino acids. Germline lookup yields CDR1 SGHRS and CDR2 YFSETQ. Unmatched junction bases numbered 8, after V lost 6 bases and J lost 0 bases. The CDR3 DNA reads TGCGCCAGCAAGCCGTTGGGGACAGCGAACACCGGGGAGCTGTTTTTT. This encodes CASKPLGTANTGELFF.

This clone was seen more than once but under ten times. The chain uses TRBV2 and TRBJ2-5, with 11 bases identical to TRBD1. Germline V gene data show CDR1 as SNHLY and CDR2 as FYNNEI. J lost 5 bases, V lost 7 bases, and 6 bases had no gene match. This CDR3 is 14 amino acids long. CDR3 in amino acids: CASILRTGGETQYF. CDR3 nucleotides: TGTGCCAGCATTTTACGGACAGGGGGCGAGACCCAGTACTTC.

The rearrangement uses TRBV19 and TRBJ1-4; 7 positions match TRBD1. CDR3 size: 15 residues. Per germline, CDR1 LNHDA and CDR2 SQIVND (reference sequence). J gave up 6 bases and V 4 bases, and 8 bases lay outside the gene matches. The CDR3 DNA reads TGTGCCAGTAGTAAGCGGACAGGCGACTATGAAAAACTGTTTTTT. It encodes CASSKRTGDYEKLFF.

This chain connects TRBV5-5 to TRBJ2-5; 11 bases map to TRBD2. V was clipped by 1 base and J by 4 bases; unmatched bases: 3. The germline V gene encodes CDR1 SGHKS and CDR2 YYEKEE (reference sequence). The CDR3 is made up of 15 amino acids. The CDR3 DNA follows: TGTGCCAGCAGCTTGACTAGCGGGAGACCAGAGACCCAGTACTTC. Translated: CASSLTSGRPETQYF.